The next 9 T cell receptor beta chains were all read from a single sample in a study of T cells in tumors after PD-1 blockade. Data came from immunoSEQ multiplex PCR; TCRdb stores just in-frame clones and leaves some out. The sample yields 45,000 or so clones, 79% seen once. Sequenced here: PBMCs, sampled before anti-PD-1 therapy. The receptor source for this set is a human donor with advanced basal cell or squamous cell carcinoma (not recorded which).

The CDR3 reads CASSSRDRGTDTQYF. The CDR3 DNA is TGTGCCAGCAGCTCCCGGGACAGGGGCACAGATACGCAGTATTTT. V gene TRBV7-2 combines with J gene TRBJ2-3, with 9 nucleotides matching TRBD1. Germline trimming cut 4 bases from V and 1 base from J; bases unmatched to any gene: 3. Germline loops: CDR1 SGHTA, CDR2 FQGNSA. This CDR3 spans 15 amino acids.

CDR3 residues: CASSYLVEQYF. The DNA of the CDR3 is TGTGCCAGCAGCTACCTGGTCGAGCAGTACTTC. This sequence joins TRBV5-6 and TRBJ2-7; no clear D gene. The CDR3 runs to 11 residues. Germline values: CDR1 SGHDT, CDR2 YYEEEE. Trimming took off 3 bases at V and 6 bases at J, with 7 bases between the two ends.

This clone has just a few counts. J is TRBJ2-7 and V is TRBV10-3, with D hard to call. With 4 bases removed from V and 0 bases from J, the gap between germline ends came to 7 bases. Germline lookup yields CDR1 ENHRY and CDR2 SYGVKD. The CDR3 consists of 13 residues. CDR3 nucleotide sequence: TGTGCCATCAGTGGGAAGCGCTCCTACGAGCAGTACTTC. It encodes CAISGKRSYEQYF.

In this sample, this clone turned up a few times. The chain is built from TRBV6-6 and TRBJ2-7; D is possibly TRBD1 or TRBD2 (7 bases each). V lost 11 bases to trimming and J lost 0 bases, with 17 bases between them. This CDR3 has 14 amino acids. The germline gives CDR1 MNHNY, CDR2 SVGAGI (reference sequence). The chain's CDR3 is CAASGTVFSYEQYF. The CDR3 nucleotides are TGTGCCGCGAGCGGGACAGTGTTCTCCTACGAGCAGTACTTC.

The chain uses TRBV6-2 or TRBV6-3 and TRBJ2-7; D perhaps matches TRBD1 (5 bases). The CDR3 sequence is 14 residues long. Per germline, CDR1 MNHEY and CDR2 SVGEGT. V dropped 5 bases and J dropped 6 bases, with 17 bases sitting between them. CDR3 DNA sequence: TGTGCCAGCAGTAATGGGATGCAGGGATCCGAGCAGTACTTC. Protein sequence: CASSNGMQGSEQYF.

This chain uses TRBV28 with TRBJ2-3; TRBD2 matches at 16 bases. Germline loops: CDR1 MDHEN, CDR2 SYDVKM. This CDR3 region has 19 residues. V dropped 6 bases and J dropped 2; count of bases not matched to a gene: 11. CDR3 sequence: CASSPSGLAGGYYTDTQYF. CDR3 coding DNA: TGTGCCAGCAGCCCATCGGGACTAGCGGGAGGGTACTACACAGATACGCAGTATTTT.

This clone showed up just once. The chain recombines TRBV10-3 with TRBJ1-5; perhaps TRBD1 as D (5 bases). Looked up from germline, CDR1 is ENHRY and CDR2 is SYGVKD. The CDR3 loop spans 14 amino acids. Trimming removed 3 bases at V and 8 bases at J, with 14 bases between. Here the CDR3 DNA reads TGTGCCATCAGTGACAGGGTTGGTACGGAGCCCCAGCATTTT. It is translated as CAISDRVGTEPQHF.

This clone was found once. The rearrangement uses TRBV28 and TRBJ2-2, with TRBD1 identical over 7 bases. V was pared by 6 bases and J by 3 bases, with 7 bases of the junction left unmatched. The CDR3 runs to 15 residues. Germline values: CDR1 MDHEN, CDR2 SYDVKM. CDR3 DNA sequence: TGTGCCAGCAGCCCCTCGACAGGGCACACCGGGGAGCTGTTTTTT. This translates into CASSPSTGHTGELFF.

This sequence joins TRBV19 and TRBJ2-6; D ambiguous. Trimming took off 5 bases at V and 0 bases at J, with 20 bases between the two ends. CDR1 is LNHDA, CDR2 SQIVND, per germline (reference sequence). The CDR3 is 19 residues long. CDR3 loop: CASSVDPLIGLSGANVLTF. The CDR3 DNA reads as TGTGCCAGTAGTGTGGACCCCCTAATAGGTCTCTCTGGGGCCAACGTCCTGACTTTC.